This T cell receptor (beta chain) comes out of a study of cytomegalovirus exposure and HLA in healthy donors. The study, taken as a whole, reports: Cytomegalovirus-associated TCR beta chains were listed, numbering over 150. Reports indicated that the classifier achieved high specificity and sensitivity in diagnosing cytomegalovirus status. Rare sequences made up most TCRs, while some public TCRs were found in many donors.

This CDR3 is 15 amino acids long. Germline assignment: CDR1 MGHRA and CDR2 YSYEKL. Trimming cost V 4 bases and J 5 bases; bases outside gene matches: 5. Profiling relied on immunoSEQ multiplex PCR, and the TCRdb table lists in-frame clones only, not all of them. The sample contains about 56,000 clones, around nine tenths of which appear only once. This clone is a singleton in its sample. No antigen is known for it. The TCR was taken from a man between 18 and 35 years old in good health and CMV-seronegative. Specimen: PBMCs. The chain couples TRBV4-1 to TRBJ2-5, with 12 bases that match TRBD2. CDR3 nucleotide sequence: TGCGCCAGCAGCCCGACTAGCGGGGGTGTCGAGACCCAGTACTTC. Translation gives CASSPTSGGVETQYF.